A selection of T cell receptor delta chains follows, all from one sample in a study of gamma-delta T cells after stem cell transplantation. TCRdb redid the clone calls on the RT-PCR reads with CATT. The table lists roughly 2,400 delta-chain clones, roughly 19% of them singletons. Sequencing was carried out using gamma-delta T cells. The receptor set was obtained from a human donor. It is not recorded whose cells these are; they may come from a transplant donor. Both conserved end residues are part of each CDR3. The D gene is left open where the match is weak. For some rows the clone size is stated as once, few or many, or as a class when expanded; others skip it.

clone_size: .; v_call: TRDV1; cdr3_length: 18; d_call: TRDD3; j_call: TRDJ1; cdr3_aa: CALGGQAYWGMGTDKLIF; cdr3_nt: TGTGCTCTTGGGGGACAGGCTTACTGGGGGATGGGCACCGATAAACTCATCTTT
clone_size: .; v_call: TRDV1; cdr3_length: 18; d_call: TRDD3; j_call: TRDJ1; cdr3_aa: CALGEGIDSYWGIYKLIF; cdr3_nt: TGTGCTCTTGGGGAAGGGATTGATTCGTACTGGGGGATATATAAACTCATCTTT
clone_size: .; v_call: TRDV2; cdr3_length: 25; d_call: .; j_call: TRDJ1; cdr3_aa: CACDTGFTRAFLRFTGGSYTDKLIF; cdr3_nt: TGTGCCTGTGACACCGGATTTACGAGGGCCTTCCTACGTTTTACTGGGGGATCTTACACCGATAAACTCATCTTT
clone_size: few; v_call: TRDV1; cdr3_length: 20; d_call: TRDD3; j_call: TRDJ1; cdr3_aa: CALGEPSIPWGIFNPDKLIF; cdr3_nt: TGTGCTCTTGGGGAACCTTCCATTCCCTGGGGGATATTTAACCCCGATAAACTCATCTTT
clone_size: .; v_call: TRDV1; cdr3_length: 12; d_call: .; j_call: TRDJ1; cdr3_aa: CALGESLDKLIF; cdr3_nt: TGTGCTCTTGGGGAATCCCTCGATAAACTCATCTTT
clone_size: .; v_call: TRDV2; cdr3_length: 20; d_call: .; j_call: TRDJ3; cdr3_aa: CACDTTGSPSSSCDTRPMFF; cdr3_nt: TGTGCCTGTGACACGACGGGATCCCCCTCGAGCTCCTGTGACACCCGACCGATGTTTTTC
clone_size: .; v_call: TRDV1; cdr3_length: 24; d_call: TRDD3; j_call: TRDJ1; cdr3_aa: CALGELWGTFLHILGDTSRGKLIF; cdr3_nt: TGTGCTCTTGGGGAACTGTGGGGAACCTTCCTTCACATTCTTGGGGATACGAGTAGGGGGAAACTCATCTTT
clone_size: few; v_call: TRDV1; cdr3_length: 24; d_call: TRDD3; j_call: TRDJ1; cdr3_aa: CALETLYPLLFTGGYAAWTDKLIF; cdr3_nt: TGTGCTCTTGAAACTTTATACCCTCTCTTGTTTACTGGGGGATACGCGGCGTGGACCGATAAACTCATCTTT
clone_size: .; v_call: TRDV2; cdr3_length: 18; d_call: TRDD3; j_call: TRDJ1; cdr3_aa: CACDLVLGDTLETDKLIF; cdr3_nt: TGTGCCTGTGATCTTGTACTGGGGGATACGCTTGAGACCGATAAACTCATCTTT
clone_size: few; v_call: TRDV1; cdr3_length: 19; d_call: TRDD3; j_call: TRDJ1; cdr3_aa: CALGEPGPYWGIRGDKLIF; cdr3_nt: TGTGCTCTTGGGGAACCCGGTCCTTACTGGGGGATACGCGGCGATAAACTCATCTTT
clone_size: few; v_call: TRDV1; cdr3_length: 21; d_call: TRDD3; j_call: TRDJ1; cdr3_aa: CALGEPYPLGILGVYTDKLIF; cdr3_nt: TGTGCTCTTGGGGAACCCTACCCGCTCGGTATACTGGGGGTTTACACCGATAAACTCATCTTT
clone_size: .; v_call: TRDV1; cdr3_length: 29; d_call: TRDD3; j_call: TRDJ1; cdr3_aa: CALGELGPRINWVFTRLLGDTLPDGKLIF; cdr3_nt: TGTGCTCTTGGGGAACTAGGACCGCGGATAAACTGGGTCTTTACACGGCTACTGGGGGATACGCTGCCTGATGGGAAACTCATCTTT
clone_size: .; v_call: TRDV1; cdr3_length: 24; d_call: TRDD3; j_call: TRDJ1; cdr3_aa: CALGERYVSFLLLGDTRDTDKLIF; cdr3_nt: TGTGCTCTTGGGGAACGGTATGTTTCGTTCCTCTTACTGGGGGATACGCGGGACACCGATAAACTCATCTTT
clone_size: .; v_call: TRDV2; cdr3_length: 18; d_call: TRDD3; j_call: TRDJ1; cdr3_aa: CACDYPWGDTEYTDKLIF; cdr3_nt: TGTGCCTGTGATTACCCCTGGGGGGATACGGAGTACACCGATAAACTCATCTTT
clone_size: few; v_call: TRDV1; cdr3_length: 18; d_call: TRDD3; j_call: TRDJ1; cdr3_aa: CALGDRFLRAGGYFRLIF; cdr3_nt: TGTGCTCTTGGGGATCGATTCCTCCGAGCTGGGGGATACTTTAGACTCATCTTT
clone_size: medium-sized; v_call: TRDV1; cdr3_length: 18; d_call: TRDD3; j_call: TRDJ1; cdr3_aa: CALGELLSSGIRCGKLIF; cdr3_nt: TGTGCTCTTGGGGAACTTCTGTCCTCCGGGATACGTTGCGGCAAACTCATCTTT
clone_size: .; v_call: TRDV1; cdr3_length: 19; d_call: TRDD3; j_call: TRDJ1; cdr3_aa: CALGEPTYWGISVVDKLIF; cdr3_nt: TGTGCTCTTGGGGAACCTACGTACTGGGGGATAAGTGTAGTCGATAAACTCATCTTT
clone_size: few; v_call: TRDV2; cdr3_length: 16; d_call: .; j_call: TRDJ1; cdr3_aa: CACDKLGDPGSLKLIF; cdr3_nt: TGTGCCTGTGACAAACTTGGGGACCCAGGTTCCCTTAAACTCATCTTT
clone_size: .; v_call: TRDV1; cdr3_length: 18; d_call: .; j_call: TRDJ1; cdr3_aa: CALGEVPQLEGYTDKLIF; cdr3_nt: TGTGCTCTTGGGGAAGTGCCCCAGCTGGAGGGATACACCGATAAACTCATCTTT
clone_size: few; v_call: TRDV2; cdr3_length: 19; d_call: TRDD3; j_call: TRDJ1; cdr3_aa: CACDTAVLGDTGPIDKLIF; cdr3_nt: TGTGCCTGTGACACCGCGGTACTGGGGGATACAGGCCCCATCGATAAACTCATCTTT
clone_size: .; v_call: TRDV1; cdr3_length: 27; d_call: TRDD3; j_call: TRDJ1; cdr3_aa: CALGESSFLPIPFLFNDWGIGGDKLIF; cdr3_nt: TGTGCTCTTGGGGAATCCTCTTTTCTTCCTATCCCTTTCCTATTCAACGACTGGGGGATAGGAGGGGATAAACTCATCTTT
clone_size: .; v_call: TRDV1; cdr3_length: 25; d_call: TRDD2; j_call: TRDJ1; cdr3_aa: CALGKAWFPTQQLPSRYPFYDKLIF; cdr3_nt: TGTGCTCTTGGGAAGGCGTGGTTTCCTACACAGCAGCTACCCTCGAGGTACCCGTTTTACGATAAACTCATCTTT
clone_size: .; v_call: TRAV29/DV5; cdr3_length: 23; d_call: TRDD3; j_call: TRDJ1; cdr3_aa: CAASLTSPTLYWGSKGWTDKLIF; cdr3_nt: TGTGCAGCAAGCCTCACAAGTCCTACCTTATACTGGGGGTCTAAAGGTTGGACCGATAAACTCATCTTT
clone_size: .; v_call: TRDV1; cdr3_length: 29; d_call: TRDD3; j_call: TRDJ3; cdr3_aa: CALGERQPLPYLLVLGDTGWSWDTRQMFF; cdr3_nt: TGTGCTCTTGGGGAACGCCAACCTCTTCCTTACCTTCTCGTACTGGGGGATACGGGATGGTCCTGGGACACCCGACAGATGTTTTTC
clone_size: .; v_call: TRAV29/DV5; cdr3_length: 17; d_call: TRDD3; j_call: TRDJ1; cdr3_aa: CAASVGGYLGYTDKLIF; cdr3_nt: TGTGCAGCAAGTGTAGGGGGATATTTAGGGTACACCGATAAACTCATCTTT